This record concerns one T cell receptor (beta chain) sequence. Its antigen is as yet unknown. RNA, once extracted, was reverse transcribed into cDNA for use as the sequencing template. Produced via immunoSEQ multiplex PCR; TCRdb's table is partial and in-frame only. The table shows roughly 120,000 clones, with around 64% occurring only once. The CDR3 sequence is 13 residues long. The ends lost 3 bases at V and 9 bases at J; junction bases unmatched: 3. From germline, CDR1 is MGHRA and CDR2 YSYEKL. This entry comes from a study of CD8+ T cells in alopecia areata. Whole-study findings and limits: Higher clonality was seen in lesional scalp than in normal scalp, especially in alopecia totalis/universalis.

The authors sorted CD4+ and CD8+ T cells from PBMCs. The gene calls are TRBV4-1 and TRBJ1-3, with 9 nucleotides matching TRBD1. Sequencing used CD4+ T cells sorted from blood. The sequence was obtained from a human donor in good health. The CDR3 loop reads CASSQPQGATIYF. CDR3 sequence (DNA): TGCGCCAGCAGCCAGCCACAGGGGGCCACCATATATTTT.